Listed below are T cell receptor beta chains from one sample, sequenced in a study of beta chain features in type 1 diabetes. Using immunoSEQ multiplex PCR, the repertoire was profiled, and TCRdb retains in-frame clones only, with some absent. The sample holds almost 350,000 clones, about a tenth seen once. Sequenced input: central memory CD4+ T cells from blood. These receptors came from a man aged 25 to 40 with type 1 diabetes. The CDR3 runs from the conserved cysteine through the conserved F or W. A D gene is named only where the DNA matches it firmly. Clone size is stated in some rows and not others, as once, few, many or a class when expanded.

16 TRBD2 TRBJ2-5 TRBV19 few CASSIALQRGQETQYF TGTGCCAGTAGTATAGCCCTCCAGCGGGGGCAAGAGACCCAGTACTTC
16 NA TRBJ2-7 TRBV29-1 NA CSVTTPKGGVTYEQYF TGCAGCGTTACTACACCCAAAGGGGGGGTTACCTACGAGCAGTACTTC
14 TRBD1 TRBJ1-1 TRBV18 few CASSPQTGDTEAFF TGTGCCAGCTCACCGCAAACAGGGGACACTGAAGCTTTCTTT
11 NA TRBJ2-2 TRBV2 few CASSVEGELFF TGTGCCAGCAGCGTTGAAGGGGAGCTGTTTTTT
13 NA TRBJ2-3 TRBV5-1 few CASSLQGPDTQYF TGCGCCAGCAGTCTACAGGGCCCAGATACGCAGTATTTT
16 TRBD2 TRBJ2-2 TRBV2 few CASSLSGGQGTGELFF TGTGCCAGCAGTCTTAGCGGGGGCCAAGGGACCGGGGAGCTGTTTTTT
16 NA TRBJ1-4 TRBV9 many CASSASSESTNEKLFF TGTGCCAGCAGCGCTTCCTCGGAGTCAACTAATGAAAAACTGTTTTTT
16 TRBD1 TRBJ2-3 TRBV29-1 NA CSVVGQGVMGADTQYF TGCAGCGTTGTGGGACAGGGGGTTATGGGGGCAGATACGCAGTATTTT
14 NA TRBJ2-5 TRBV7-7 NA CASSLNGAQETQYF TGTGCCAGCAGCTTAAATGGGGCCCAAGAGACCCAGTACTTC
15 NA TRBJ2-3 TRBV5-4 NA CASSLGGASTDTQYF TGTGCCAGCAGCTTGGGGGGGGCTAGCACAGATACGCAGTATTTT
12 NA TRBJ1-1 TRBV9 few CASSGRDTEAFF TGTGCCAGCAGCGGGCGGGACACTGAAGCTTTCTTT
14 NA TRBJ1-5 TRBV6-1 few CASSEQDSNQPQHF TGTGCCAGCAGTGAACAGGACAGCAATCAGCCCCAGCATTTT
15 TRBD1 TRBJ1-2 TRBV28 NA CASSVSGGKRSGYTF TGTGCCAGCAGTGTATCAGGGGGCAAAAGGAGTGGCTACACCTTC
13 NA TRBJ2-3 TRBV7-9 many CASAGPSTDTQYF TGTGCCAGCGCGGGGCCTAGCACAGATACGCAGTATTTT
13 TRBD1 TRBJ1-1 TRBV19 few CASSSTWDSEAFF TGTGCCAGTAGTAGTACCTGGGACAGTGAAGCTTTCTTT
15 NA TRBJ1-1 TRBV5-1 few CASSPLGRMNTEAFF TGCGCCAGCAGCCCGCTGGGGCGCATGAACACTGAAGCTTTCTTT
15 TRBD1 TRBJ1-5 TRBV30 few CAWSDVRGVGQPQHF TGTGCCTGGAGCGATGTCAGGGGGGTAGGACAGCCCCAGCATTTT
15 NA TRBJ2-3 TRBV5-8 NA CASSLGVLSTDTQYF TGTGCCAGCAGCTTGGGAGTACTCAGCACAGATACGCAGTATTTT